The 23 T cell receptor beta chains presented below share a single source sample, sequenced in a study of neurological immune-mediated disorders. TCRdb reprocessed the 5' RACE reads via MiXCR and lists one record per CDR3 protein. The table includes about 45,000 distinct CDR3 sequences, roughly 13% detected once. Documented time point: longitudinal time-point 3. Sequenced material: PBMCs. All receptors come from a man younger than 40 in good health.

This clonotype occurred many times. The rearrangement links TRBV21-1 to TRBJ2-2; the table's D call of TRBD2 was not tested on the DNA. TRBV21-1 has pseudogene status. The CDR3 is 15 residues long. The CDR3 region is CASSKAAAGTGELFF. The CDR3 DNA sequence: TGTGCCAGCAGCAAAGCTGCGGCGGGCACCGGGGAGCTGTTTTTT.

This clonotype was observed at least ten times. The rearrangement uses TRBV7-2 and TRBJ1-1; 10 bases match TRBD1. V was pared by 5 bases and J by 3 bases, with 6 bases of the junction left unmatched. Germline V CDR1 and CDR2: SGHTA, FQGNSA. The CDR3 runs to 15 residues. CDR3 sequence: CASSARDRGYTEAFF. The CDR3 DNA sequence: TGTGCCAGCAGCGCCAGGGACAGGGGATACACTGAAGCTTTCTTT.

This clonotype has ten or more counts. This chain joins TRBV15 and TRBJ2-4; 8 nucleotides agree with TRBD1. Unmatched junction bases numbered 7, after V lost 1 base and J lost 2 bases. CDR3 length equals 17 residues. Per germline, CDR1 LNHNV and CDR2 YYDKDF (reference sequence). CDR3 sequence reads: CATSRADRGWTKNIQYF. The CDR3 DNA reads TGTGCCACCAGCAGAGCTGACAGGGGATGGACCAAAAACATTCAGTACTTC.

This clonotype was counted ten times or more. This chain links TRBV5-1 with TRBJ2-7; 7 positions agree with TRBD1. The CDR3 consists of 13 residues. The germline V gene encodes CDR1 SGHRS and CDR2 YFSETQ. Trimming cost V 3 bases and J 0 bases; bases outside gene matches: 0. CDR3 in amino acids: CASSWDSSYEQYF. In DNA, the CDR3 is TGCGCCAGCAGCTGGGACAGCTCCTACGAGCAGTACTTC.

On this clonotype: A single base separates this from a much larger clone, so it may be a read error. The gene calls are TRBV5-1 and TRBJ2-5; 10 bases are a match to TRBD1. The CDR3 runs 16 residues. Trimming at V came to 1 base and at J to 5 bases, leaving 8 bases not matched to a gene. CDR1 SGHRS and CDR2 YFSETQ come from the germline V gene. The CDR3 nucleotides read TGCGCCAGCAGCTTGACTCCGGGACAGGGGAGCGAGACCCAGTACTTC. The encoded protein is CASSLTPGQGSETQYF.

This clonotype was picked up many times. This sequence joins TRBV3-1 and TRBJ2-1, with D unclear. The V end was cut by 2 bases, the J end by 3 bases, with 2 bases between. The germline gives CDR1 LGHDT, CDR2 YNNKEL (reference sequence). This CDR3 contains 12 residues. CDR3 sequence reads: CASSQYYNEQFF. The CDR3 DNA follows: TGTGCCAGCAGCCAATACTACAATGAGCAGTTCTTC.

This clonotype is a singleton in its sample. A much bigger clone sits one base away, suggesting this may be a read error. The V call is TRBV5-1, the J call TRBJ2-1; a weak D match, TRBD2 (5 bases). The CDR3 is 16 residues long. Trimming took 4 bases from V and 6 from J, leaving 20 bases between them. Germline V CDR1 and CDR2: SGHRS, YFSETQ. CDR3 in DNA: TGCGCCAGCAGCCCGGACGCGAGAACCGGACTCAATGAGCAGTTCTTC. Amino acids: CASSPDARTGLNEQFF. The whole variable domain, filled in from reference TRBV5-1 and TRBJ2-1, reads KAGVTQTPRYLIKTRGQQVTLSCSPISGHRSVSWYQQTPGQGLQFLFEYFSETQRNKGNFPGRFSGRQFSNSRSEMNVSTLELGDSALYLCASSPDARTGLNEQFFGPGTRLTVL.

This clonotype was detected many times. The chain is built from TRBV7-9 and TRBJ1-2, with TRBD1 as a possible D gene (5 bases). The CDR3 consists of 14 residues. Per germline, CDR1 SEHNR and CDR2 FQNEAQ (reference sequence). Deletions cut 3 bases from V and 6 bases from J, with 14 bases between. CDR3 in amino acids: CASSLGRGSHGYTF. CDR3 DNA: TGTGCCAGCAGCTTGGGACGGGGGTCCCATGGCTACACCTTC.

This clonotype was detected many times. This rearrangement joins TRBV20-1 to TRBJ2-1; no clear D. The CDR3 is made up of 19 amino acids. CDR1 and CDR2 (germline): DFQATT, SNEGSKA (reference sequence). Deletions cut 1 base from V and 4 bases from J, with 26 bases between. This CDR3 reads CSARVSVRGGNPKYNEQFF. DNA for the CDR3: TGCAGTGCTAGAGTCTCCGTTAGAGGCGGAAATCCAAAATACAATGAGCAGTTCTTC.

At least ten counts were recorded for this clonotype. The rearrangement links TRBV28 to TRBJ2-7, with TRBD1 identical over 7 bases. CDR3 size: 15 residues. Germline CDR1 and CDR2: MDHEN and SYDVKM. V was clipped by 6 bases and J by 2 bases; unmatched bases: 10. This chain's CDR3 is CASSWGTARPYEQYF. The CDR3 region has the DNA TGTGCCAGCAGCTGGGGGACAGCCAGACCCTACGAGCAGTACTTC. The full variable domain, completed using reference TRBV28 and TRBJ2-7, is DVKVTQSSRYLVKRTGEKVFLECVQDMDHENMFWYRQDPGLGLRLIYFSYDVKMKEKGDIPEGYSVSREKKERFSLILESASTNQTSMYLCASSWGTARPYEQYFGPGTRLTVT.

This chain joins TRBV5-1 and TRBJ2-7; D is ambiguous. Trimming removed 8 bases at V and 0 bases at J, with 12 bases between. Germline values: CDR1 SGHRS, CDR2 YFSETQ. The CDR3 has 13 amino acids. CDR3 amino acids: CASRLPSSYEQYF. The CDR3 nucleotides read TGCGCCAGTAGACTCCCGAGCTCCTACGAGCAGTACTTC.

The V gene is TRBV5-1, the J gene TRBJ2-3; 9 bases agree with TRBD2. CDR3 length: 19 residues. V dropped 0 bases and J dropped 4; count of bases not matched to a gene: 15. Per germline, CDR1 SGHRS and CDR2 YFSETQ. The CDR3 bases are TGCGCCAGCAGCTTGGCCGGTAGCGGTAGCGGGAGATATGCAGATACGCAGTATTTT. Amino acid sequence: CASSLAGSGSGRYADTQYF. Full variable domain (rest looked up from reference TRBV5-1 and TRBJ2-3): KAGVTQTPRYLIKTRGQQVTLSCSPISGHRSVSWYQQTPGQGLQFLFEYFSETQRNKGNFPGRFSGRQFSNSRSEMNVSTLELGDSALYLCASSLAGSGSGRYADTQYFGPGTRLTVL.

Ten or more counts support this clonotype. The V and J genes are TRBV7-2 and TRBJ2-1, with D possibly being TRBD1 or TRBD2 (5 bases each). Deletions cut 0 bases from V and 6 bases from J, with 12 bases between. CDR3 length equals 15 residues. The V gene's germline CDR1 is SGHTA and CDR2 FQGNSA. In nucleotides, the CDR3 is TGTGCCAGCAGCTTAGCCCTGTGGGGGTCCAATGAGCAGTTCTTC. Its translation: CASSLALWGSNEQFF.

This sequence joins TRBV15 and TRBJ2-7, with 9 bases aligning to TRBD2. Germline trimming cut 1 base from V and 0 bases from J; bases unmatched to any gene: 1. The length of the CDR3 is 15 residues. Germline CDR1 is LNHNV and CDR2 is YYDKDF (reference sequence). CDR3 loop: CATSRATSGSYEQYF. The CDR3 DNA is TGTGCCACCAGCAGAGCGACTAGCGGCTCCTACGAGCAGTACTTC.

This clonotype was recorded many times. The chain carries TRBV7-2 and TRBJ2-3; TRBD1 matches at 8 bases. J gave up 0 bases and V 5 bases, and 1 base lay outside the gene matches. Germline V gene sequence: CDR1 SGHTA, CDR2 FQGNSA. CDR3 length: 14 amino acids. This CDR3 reads CASSRDRSTDTQYF. The CDR3 nucleotides are TGTGCCAGCAGCCGGGACAGGAGCACAGATACGCAGTATTTT.

The chain recombines TRBV12-3 or TRBV12-4 with TRBJ2-1; D unresolved. This CDR3 has 13 residues. The V gene lost 2 bases and the J gene lost 10 bases, with 12 bases spanning the gap. Here the CDR3 reads CASSLPPQWEQFF. The DNA of the CDR3 is TGTGCCAGCAGTTTACCCCCCCAGTGGGAGCAGTTCTTC.

This clonotype was seen ten or more times. The chain is built from TRBV29-1 and TRBJ2-7, with a weak D call TRBD2 (6 bases). Germline V CDR1 and CDR2: SQVTM, ANQGSEA. The length of the CDR3 is 12 residues. Trimming shortened V by 4 bases and J by 5 bases, and 12 bases separated the two germline ends. CDR3 DNA sequence: TGCAGCGTTGCGGCTAGCGTCCACGAGCAGTACTTC. Translation gives CSVAASVHEQYF.

This clonotype occurred many times. The V gene is TRBV20-1, the J gene TRBJ2-6; D gene ambiguous. Per the germline V gene, CDR1 is DFQATT and CDR2 is SNEGSKA (reference sequence). The CDR3 consists of 16 residues. V gave up 3 bases and J gave up 0 bases, with 12 bases separating them. CDR3 in DNA: TGCAGTGCTAGGGTCAGCACGTACTCTGGGGCCAACGTCCTGACTTTC. Its protein is CSARVSTYSGANVLTF.

In its sample, this clonotype was seen many times. The chain uses TRBV28 and TRBJ2-3; TRBD2 matches 7 bases. The J segment lost 6 bases and the V segment lost 4 bases, leaving 7 bases of the junction unmatched. Germline loops: CDR1 MDHEN, CDR2 SYDVKM. CDR3 length equals 14 residues. The CDR3 DNA reads as TGTGCCAGCAGTTCCCCACAGCGGGGCGATACGCAGTATTTT. Its translation is CASSSPQRGDTQYF.

This clonotype was counted between two and nine times. The chain carries TRBV28 and TRBJ1-1, with no clear D. Trimming shortened V by 10 bases and J by 11 bases, and 17 bases separated the two germline ends. CDR3 length equals 11 residues. Germline CDR1 MDHEN, CDR2 SYDVKM. CDR3 residues: CATEQRGVAFF. CDR3 nucleotides: TGTGCCACCGAACAGCGGGGTGTTGCTTTCTTT.

With respect to this clonotype: One end of the junction does not line up with germline, which may come from a read error. This sequence joins TRBV24-1 and TRBJ2-1; D uncertain. CDR1 KGHDR and CDR2 SFDVKD come from the germline V gene. This CDR3 contains 13 residues. The CDR3 DNA is TGTGCCACCAGTGAGGACCCCTCGGGTGAGCACTTCTTC. Its translation: CATSEDPSGEHFF.

This clonotype has at least ten counts. The J gene is TRBJ2-2, the V gene TRBV4-2; tentative D call: TRBD1 (8 bases). V was pared by 4 bases and J by 5 bases, with 17 bases between. Germline V gene data show CDR1 as LGHNA and CDR2 as YNFKEQ. The CDR3 covers 16 residues. The CDR3 is CASSLQGGEGTGELFF. CDR3 DNA sequence: TGTGCCAGCAGCCTACAGGGGGGGGAGGGGACCGGGGAGCTGTTTTTT.

This clonotype was found many times. The chain employs TRBV12-3 or TRBV12-4 and TRBJ2-5; TRBD1 aligns across 12 bases. The CDR3 length is 17 residues. The junction had 10 bases not matched to a gene; V was cut back by 6 bases and J by 2 bases. The CDR3 region is CASSYSGQGALQETQYF. The CDR3 DNA reads as TGTGCCAGCAGCTACTCGGGACAGGGGGCTCTTCAAGAGACCCAGTACTTC.